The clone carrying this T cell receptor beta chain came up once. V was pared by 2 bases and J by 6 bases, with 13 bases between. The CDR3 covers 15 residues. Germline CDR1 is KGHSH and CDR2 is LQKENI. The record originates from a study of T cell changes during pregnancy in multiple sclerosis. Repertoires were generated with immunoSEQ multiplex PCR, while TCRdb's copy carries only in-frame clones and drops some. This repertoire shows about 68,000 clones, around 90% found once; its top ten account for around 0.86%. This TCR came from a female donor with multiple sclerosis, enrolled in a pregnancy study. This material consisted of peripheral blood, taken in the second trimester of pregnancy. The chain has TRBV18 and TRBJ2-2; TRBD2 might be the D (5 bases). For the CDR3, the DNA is TGTGCCAGCTCACCAGCTTACCCCGGGGCCGGGGAGCTGTTTTTT. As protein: CASSPAYPGAGELFF.